This entry is about one T cell receptor (beta chain). This sample was taken from a study of CD8 T cells in Susac syndrome. CD8+ and CD4+ T cells from blood underwent TCR beta sequencing. Negative isolation yielded CD4+ and CD8+ T cells, and FACS enriched TEMRA cells. Trimming stripped 3 bases from V and 4 bases from J, with 12 bases between. The CDR3 length is 13 residues. Looked up from germline, CDR1 is SQVTM and CDR2 is ANQGSEA. Random hexamers were used to reverse transcribe roughly 0.5 to 1 ug of RNA. From the immunoSEQ multiplex PCR reads, TCRdb called clonotypes with MiXCR, one entry per CDR3 protein. The data show approximately 75,000 distinct CDR3 sequences, 85% to 95% seen once.

J is TRBJ1-2 and V is TRBV29-1, with D perhaps TRBD1 (5 bases). This receptor was taken from a human donor in good health. Sequencing used CD8+ T cells from PBMCs. The CDR3: CSVEEGLVYGYTF. CDR3 DNA: TGCAGCGTTGAGGAGGGACTGGTCTATGGCTACACCTTC.